The source of this TCR beta chain is a study of control samples from healthy donors and cancer patients. The V end lost 4 bases, the J end lost 0 bases, and 4 bases lay between the germline ends. CDR1 and CDR2 from the germline V gene are WNHNN and SYGVQD (reference sequence). The CDR3 length is 12 residues. Assay used: immunoSEQ multiplex PCR; TCRdb lists only in-frame clones, some missing. The table lists tens of thousands of clones, roughly 90% of them singletons. This clone came up once. The chain is built from TRBV10-1 and TRBJ2-7; D unresolved. The sequence came from a man aged 45-65 years with head and neck cancer. Sample: PBMCs. This CDR3 is CASSVNSYEQYF. The CDR3 DNA follows: TGCGCCAGCAGTGTTAACTCCTACGAGCAGTACTTC.